Listed here are 27 T cell receptor delta chains from one sample, sequenced in a study of gamma delta lymphoproliferative disorders and STAT genes. TCRdb reran clone calling via CATT on the multiplex PCR reads. The sample has around 1,400 delta-chain clones, 0.8% to 0.9% seen once. Sequencing used genomic DNA taken from PBMCs of patients and controls. The specimen sequenced was blood. All receptors derive from a human donor in good health.

This clone was counted only a few times. The protein TCRdb lists belongs to a much larger clone and differs from this DNA's translation at residue 17, which points to a read error; the protein shown is made from the DNA. This chain links TRDV2 with TRDJ3; TRDD3 might be the D (6 bases). From germline, CDR1 is GEAIGNYY and CDR2 EKD. The CDR3 length is 19 residues. In DNA form, the CDR3 reads TGTGCCTGTGACTCCACCGTGGGGGGGGTCTCCTGGGACACCCGACAGGTGTTTTTC. Translated, it gives CACDSTVGGVSWDTRQVFF.

As concerns this clone: TCRdb's protein, taken from a much larger clone, differs from this DNA's translation at residue 9, likely owing to a read error; the protein displayed comes from the DNA. The V gene is TRDV1, the J gene TRDJ1, with D possibly being TRDD3 (10 bases). The germline gives CDR1 TSWWSYY, CDR2 QGS. This CDR3 spans 20 amino acids. The V end lost 4 bases, the J end lost 4 bases, and 31 bases lay between the germline ends. CDR3 sequence reads: CALGVAFLPGGYATIDKLIF. CDR3 nucleotide sequence: TGTGCTCTTGGGGTCGCCTTCCTACCGGGGGGATACGCCACGATCGATAAACTCATCTTT.

This clone is medium-sized within its sample. Since a far larger clone is one base different, this is likely a read error. The chain couples TRDV2 to TRDJ1; D may be TRDD3 (6 bases). The length of the CDR3 is 16 residues. The germline CDR1 and CDR2 sequences are GEAIGNYY and EKD. CDR3 DNA sequence: TGTGCCTATGACACCGTGGGGGCCCGGGGAACCGATAAACTCATCTTT. As protein: CAYDTVGARGTDKLIF.

This clone was observed a handful of times. The genes are TRDV1 and TRDJ1, with 9 nucleotides matching TRDD3. CDR1 is TSWWSYY, CDR2 QGS, per germline. The CDR3 runs 19 residues. Trimming at V came to 5 bases and at J to 6 bases, leaving 22 bases not matched to a gene. The CDR3 nucleotides are TGTGCTCTTGGGAACTTAACGGAAAGGGCCGGGGGATACTGCAATAAACTCATCTTT. Residues: CALGNLTERAGGYCNKLIF.

Turning to this clone: TCRdb records a much larger clone's protein for this DNA, with a difference at residue 8 that likely arises from a read error; the protein given is the translation of the DNA. The V gene is TRDV2, the J gene TRDJ1; 8 bases align to TRDD3. Trimming took 3 bases from V and 2 from J; bases not matched to a gene: 16. This CDR3 comprises 18 residues. Germline CDR1 GEAIGNYY, CDR2 EKD. The chain's CDR3 is CACDALLRDTDLTDKLIF. For the CDR3, the DNA is TGTGCCTGTGACGCCCTACTGAGGGATACGGACTTAACCGATAAACTCATCTTT.

For this clone: This is likely an artifact of a read error, given a far larger clone one base away. Other DNA sequences within the sample encode an identical CDR3. V gene TRDV2 combines with J gene TRDJ1, with D hard to call. This CDR3 has 14 residues. V shed 1 base and J shed 0 bases, with 8 bases lying between them. Germline V gives CDR1 GEAIGNYY, CDR2 EKD. Here the CDR3 DNA reads TGTGCCTGTGACACTGTACTAGACACCGATAAACTCATCTTT. It translates to CACDTVLDTDKLIF.

This clone occurred a few times. The protein in TCRdb stems from a much larger clone and differs at residue 17 from this DNA's translation, likely a read error; here the protein is translated from the DNA. The chain recombines TRDV1 with TRDJ1; a possible D gene is TRDD2 (6 bases). The CDR3 sequence is 18 residues long. Per germline, CDR1 TSWWSYY and CDR2 QGS. The CDR3 DNA sequence: TGTGCTCTTGGGTTAAAACCTTCCGGTACGCACAGTGGCGATAAACTCACCTTT. Translating gives CALGLKPSGTHSGDKLTF.

Comments on this clone: The protein in TCRdb stems from a much larger clone and differs at residue 8 from this DNA's translation, likely a read error; here the protein is translated from the DNA. The CDR3 DNA sequence: TGTGCCTGTGACTCAGTCCATCCGGGGGATACGTTCACCGATAAACTCATCTTT. It codes for CACDSVHPGDTFTDKLIF. The genes are TRDV2 and TRDJ1; 10 nucleotides align to TRDD3. J was trimmed by 1 base and V by 3 bases; bases with no gene match: 13. This CDR3 has 18 residues. Germline assignment: CDR1 GEAIGNYY and CDR2 EKD.

Details on this clone: TCRdb's listed protein matches a much larger clone and diverges from this DNA's translation at residue 5, likely through a read error; the protein shown comes from the DNA. The rearrangement joins TRDV2 to TRDJ1; TRDD3 matches 8 bases. With 3 bases clipped from V and 4 bases from J, the junction kept 21 bases outside the gene matches. CDR3 length: 19 amino acids. CDR1 is GEAIGNYY, CDR2 EKD, per germline. This CDR3 reads CACDPLLQASTGGFDKLIF. In DNA form, the CDR3 reads TGTGCCTGTGACCCCCTCCTTCAAGCCAGTACTGGGGGGTTCGATAAACTCATCTTT.

This clone was seen only a few times. The TCRdb protein comes from a much larger clone and disagrees with this DNA's translation at residue 9, likely due to a read error; the protein given here is derived from the DNA. This rearrangement joins TRDV1 to TRDJ1; the D gene is possibly TRDD2 (6 bases). The CDR3 covers 18 residues. Between the trimmed V and J ends, which lost 5 bases and 4 bases, there was a span of 26 bases. Germline CDR1 TSWWSYY, CDR2 QGS. CDR3 in amino acids: CALGLKPSSTHSGDKLIF. The CDR3 nucleotides read TGTGCTCTTGGGTTAAAACCTTCCAGTACGCACAGTGGCGATAAACTCATCTTT.

As to this clone: A far larger clone differs by one base, so this is likely a read error. Other nucleotide sequences from this sample produce the same CDR3. The rearrangement joins TRDV2 to TRDJ1; 7 positions match TRDD3. The CDR3 is 24 residues long. CDR1 and CDR2 from the germline V gene are GEAIGNYY and EKD. The J segment lost 4 bases and the V segment lost 2 bases, leaving 36 bases of the junction unmatched. CDR3 protein: CACDSLNWGIRDQGEGWALDKLIF. DNA of the CDR3: TGTGCCTGTGACAGCCTTAACTGGGGAATACGCGATCAGGGCGAAGGTTGGGCGCTCGATAAACTCATCTTT.

Comment on this clone: A far larger clone is one nucleotide away, so this likely arose from a read error. Other DNA sequences in the same sample also yield this CDR3. CDR3 DNA sequence: TGTGCCTGTGACACCCTCCTTCAAGCCAGTACTGGGGGATTCGATAAACTCATCTTT. It translates to CACDTLLQASTGGFDKLIF. This sequence joins TRDV2 and TRDJ1; 10 nucleotides line up with TRDD3. This CDR3 has 19 residues. The J segment lost 4 bases and the V segment lost 0 bases, leaving 16 bases of the junction unmatched. CDR1 GEAIGNYY and CDR2 EKD come from the germline V gene.

On this clone itself: For this DNA, TCRdb reports the protein of a much larger clone, which diverges at residue 4, most likely from a read error; the protein presented here is translated directly from the DNA. The chain recombines TRDV1 with TRDJ1; 8 nucleotides agree with TRDD3. This CDR3 has 18 amino acids. Germline V CDR1 and CDR2: TSWWSYY, QGS. V lost 8 bases, J lost 2 bases, and 19 bases stayed unmatched. In nucleotides, the CDR3 is TGTGCTCTTAGGGGACAGGCTGGGGGGGATAAGACGACCGATAAACTCATCTTT. This gives the protein CALRGQAGGDKTTDKLIF.

In regard to this clone: The TCRdb protein, from a much larger clone, departs from this DNA's translation at residue 11, likely by read error; the protein shown derives from the DNA. Within the sample, other DNA sequences also encode this same CDR3. This chain joins TRDV2 and TRDJ1; 8 nucleotides align to TRDD3. The V segment lost 5 bases and the J segment 6 bases; nucleotides outside the gene matches: 13. The CDR3 consists of 15 residues. CDR1 GEAIGNYY and CDR2 EKD come from the germline V gene. The CDR3 loop reads CACVTGGIWTNKLIF. CDR3 DNA sequence: TGTGCCTGTGTAACTGGGGGGATATGGACCAATAAACTCATCTTT.

This clone was observed a handful of times. The protein TCRdb gives is from a much larger clone and does not agree with this DNA's translation at residue 5, likely a read error; the protein shown here comes from the DNA. The V gene is TRDV1, the J gene TRDJ1, with 8 nucleotides matching TRDD3. This CDR3 region has 24 residues. V trimming: 5 bases; J trimming: 0 bases; junction bases outside the gene matches: 32. Looked up from germline, CDR1 is TSWWSYY and CDR2 is QGS. The CDR3 coding sequence is TGTGCTCTTGGGAAATATTTGGTCGCCAATTTCATAACTGGGGGCCCGAAGTACACCGATAAACTCATCTTT. Encoded protein: CALGKYLVANFITGGPKYTDKLIF.

This clone turned up a few times. The protein TCRdb gives is from a much larger clone and does not agree with this DNA's translation at residue 5, likely a read error; the protein shown here comes from the DNA. This chain joins TRDV1 and TRDJ1, with 8 bases identical to TRDD3. The V and J ends lost 4 bases and 0 bases, in that order; junction bases with no gene match: 31. Germline V gene data show CDR1 as TSWWSYY and CDR2 as QGS. This CDR3 is 24 amino acids long. CDR3 in amino acids: CALGGYLVANFITGGPKYTDKLIF. CDR3 nucleotides: TGTGCTCTTGGGGGATATTTGGTCGCCAATTTCATAACTGGGGGCCCGAAGTACACCGATAAACTCATCTTT.

Only a few counts were recorded for this clone. It is likely a read error: a sequence one base away is far more abundant. The same CDR3 arises from other DNA sequences in this sample as well. V usage is TRDV1 and J usage is TRDJ1; tentatively, D is TRDD2 (6 bases). Germline CDR1 is TSWWSYY and CDR2 is QGS. This CDR3 has 17 residues. The CDR3 DNA sequence: TGTGCTCTACATCGGGGGTACCTTTCCTATAACACCGATAAGCTCATCTTT. Translating it yields CALHRGYLSYNTDKLIF.

This clone was found a few times. This likely reflects a read error, since a far larger clone is one base away. Additional DNA sequences in this sample encode the identical CDR3. V is TRDV2 and J is TRDJ1, with 10 bases lining up with TRDD3. The germline V gene encodes CDR1 GEAIGNYY and CDR2 EKD. The length of the CDR3 is 18 residues. The CDR3 loop is CACDTVLVGDTYTDKLIF. In nucleotides, the CDR3 is TGCGCCTGTGACACCGTTTTGGTGGGGGATACCTACACCGATAAACTCATCTTT.

Remarks on this clone: The protein recorded in TCRdb matches a much larger clone and deviates from this DNA's translation at residue 17, suggesting a read error; the protein here is obtained by translating the DNA. The V gene is TRDV1, the J gene TRDJ1, with 10 nucleotides matching TRDD3. The CDR3 length is 24 residues. Germline trimming cut 1 base from V and 2 bases from J; bases unmatched to any gene: 28. Germline V gene sequence: CDR1 TSWWSYY, CDR2 QGS. This chain's CDR3 is CALGERPVPLPIVWGILDTDKLIF. The DNA for the CDR3 is TGTGCTCTTGGGGAACGGCCCGTCCCCCTTCCTATTGTTTGGGGGATACTGGATACCGATAAACTCATCTTT.

On this clone: The mismatch at residue 9 between this DNA's translation and the TCRdb protein of a much larger clone likely reflects a read error; the protein shown is translated from the DNA. The CDR3 loop is CACDVLLGNTHTDKLIF. CDR3 nucleotides: TGTGCCTGTGACGTGCTACTGGGGAATACGCACACCGATAAACTCATCTTT. The V call is TRDV2, the J call TRDJ1; 7 nucleotides match TRDD3. V shed 3 bases, J shed 0 bases, and the junction held 12 bases outside the gene matches. This CDR3 is built from 17 residues. Germline-derived CDR1 and CDR2 are GEAIGNYY and EKD.

This clone was observed a handful of times. The protein TCRdb gives is from a much larger clone and does not agree with this DNA's translation at residue 16, likely a read error; the protein shown here comes from the DNA. The chain has TRDV1 and TRDJ1; TRDD3 matches 12 bases. V lost 2 bases to trimming and J lost 3 bases; unmatched junction nucleotides: 22. CDR3 length: 22 amino acids. Per the germline V gene, CDR1 is TSWWSYY and CDR2 is QGS. The CDR3 loop reads CALGEGVWGKYLGDTQADKLIF. The CDR3 DNA reads as TGTGCTCTTGGGGAAGGAGTGTGGGGAAAGTATCTGGGGGATACGCAGGCCGATAAACTCATCTTT.

Details on this clone: TCRdb's entry gives the protein of a much larger clone, which mismatches this DNA's translation at residue 14, likely from a read error; the protein reported here is translated from the DNA. The V call is TRDV2, the J call TRDJ1; D might be TRDD2 (5 bases). The CDR3 is 20 residues long. V gave up 1 base and J gave up 1 base, with 27 bases separating them. Germline V gene sequence: CDR1 GEAIGNYY, CDR2 EKD. The CDR3 bases are TGTGCCTGTGACACTATGAGCTCCTATGGAGCCAACTATTCCACCGATAAACTCATCTTT. Translation: CACDTMSSYGANYSTDKLIF.

This clone was seen a few times. The protein in TCRdb stems from a much larger clone and differs at residue 12 from this DNA's translation, likely a read error; here the protein is translated from the DNA. This rearrangement joins TRDV2 to TRDJ1, with 12 bases lining up with TRDD3. V trimming: 3 bases; J trimming: 0 bases; junction bases outside the gene matches: 10. Germline-derived CDR1 and CDR2 are GEAIGNYY and EKD. The CDR3 spans 18 residues. The CDR3 region is CACDSVHLGDTHTDKLIF. CDR3 nucleotide sequence: TGTGCCTGTGACTCAGTCCATCTGGGGGATACGCACACCGATAAACTCATCTTT.

Comments on this clone: The TCRdb record carries a much larger clone's protein, which differs from this DNA's translation at residue 8; a read error is the likely cause, and the protein listed here is the DNA translation. V is TRDV2 and J is TRDJ1; a weak D match, TRDD3 (6 bases). This CDR3 comprises 16 residues. V was clipped by 0 bases and J by 2 bases, with 15 bases between them. Germline V gene data show CDR1 as GEAIGNYY and CDR2 as EKD. The CDR3 region has the DNA TGTGCCTGTGACACCGTGGGGGTCCGGGGAACCGATAAACTCATCTTT. This codes for CACDTVGVRGTDKLIF.

This clone was seen only a few times. A far larger clone differs by one base, so this is likely a read error. Other DNA sequences from this sample encode an identical CDR3 as well. The chain links TRDV2 to TRDJ3, with a possible D match to TRDD3 (6 bases). The CDR3 covers 19 residues. CDR1 is GEAIGNYY, CDR2 EKD, per germline. The CDR3 reads CACDSTVGGVSWDTRQMFF. The CDR3 DNA follows: TGTGCCTGTGACTCCACCGTGGGGGGGGTCTCCTGGGACACTCGACAGATGTTTTTC.

In this sample, this clone turned up a few times. The TCRdb protein, from a much larger clone, departs from this DNA's translation at residue 12, likely by read error; the protein shown derives from the DNA. The rearrangement joins TRDV2 to TRDJ1, with 10 bases lining up with TRDD3. J was trimmed by 11 bases and V by 3 bases; bases with no gene match: 14. Germline-derived CDR1 and CDR2 are GEAIGNYY and EKD. This CDR3 has 15 amino acids. The CDR3 DNA reads as TGTGCCTGTGACCCACTGGGGGATGGGGATGCGGATCTCATCTTT. Encoded protein: CACDPLGDGDADLIF.

A word on this clone: TCRdb shows a much larger clone's protein in place of this DNA's translation, and the two differ at residue 8, likely through a read error; the protein shown is translated from the DNA. The V gene is TRDV1, the J gene TRDJ1, with TRDD3 matching over 10 bases. CDR3 length: 20 residues. The germline gives CDR1 TSWWSYY, CDR2 QGS. J was trimmed by 4 bases and V by 4 bases; bases with no gene match: 21. The chain's CDR3 is CALGVAFPSGGYATIDKLIF. The CDR3 DNA sequence: TGTGCTCTTGGGGTCGCCTTCCCATCGGGGGGATACGCCACGATCGATAAACTCATCTTT.